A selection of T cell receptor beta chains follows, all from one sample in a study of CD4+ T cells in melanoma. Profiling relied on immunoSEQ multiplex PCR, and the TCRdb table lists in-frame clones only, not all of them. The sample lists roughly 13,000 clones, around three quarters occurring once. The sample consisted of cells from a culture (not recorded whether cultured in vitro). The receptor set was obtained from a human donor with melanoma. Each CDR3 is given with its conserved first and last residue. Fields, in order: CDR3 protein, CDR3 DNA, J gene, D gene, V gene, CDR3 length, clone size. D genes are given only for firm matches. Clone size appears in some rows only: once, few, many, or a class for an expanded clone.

CDR3: CASLVGTGVVYGYTF
DNA: TGTGCCAGCTTGGTTGGGACAGGGGTGGTCTATGGCTACACCTTC
J: TRBJ1-2
D: TRBD1
V: TRBV6-1
length: 15
size: few

CDR3: CASSRQDYTEAFF
DNA: TGTGCCAGCAGTCGCCAAGATTACACTGAAGCTTTCTTT
J: TRBJ1-1
D: -
V: TRBV6-1
length: 13
size: -

CDR3: CASSSDRLKNIQYF
DNA: TGTGCCAGCAGTTCTGACAGGTTGAAAAACATTCAGTACTTC
J: TRBJ2-4
D: -
V: TRBV6-1
length: 14
size: -

CDR3: CASSQSIAQENTYEQYF
DNA: TGCGCCAGCAGTCAATCAATCGCCCAGGAAAATACCTACGAGCAGTACTTC
J: TRBJ2-7
D: -
V: TRBV23-1
length: 17
size: -

CDR3: CASSLGTSGEETQYF
DNA: TGCGCCAGCAGCTTGGGAACTAGCGGGGAAGAGACCCAGTACTTC
J: TRBJ2-5
D: TRBD2
V: TRBV5-1
length: 15
size: -

CDR3: CASSLSGGQPQHF
DNA: TGTGCCAGCAGCTTATCGGGAGGACAGCCCCAGCATTTT
J: TRBJ1-5
D: -
V: TRBV13
length: 13
size: -

CDR3: CASRINPREITDTQYF
DNA: TGCGCCAGCCGCATTAACCCCAGGGAAATCACAGATACGCAGTATTTT
J: TRBJ2-3
D: -
V: TRBV5-1
length: 16
size: -

CDR3: CASSPPNSDTGELFF
DNA: TGTGCCAGCTCACCACCCAACAGCGACACCGGGGAGCTGTTTTTT
J: TRBJ2-2
D: -
V: TRBV18
length: 15
size: -

CDR3: CSVGPRDYEQYF
DNA: TGCAGCGTTGGGCCCCGGGACTACGAGCAGTACTTC
J: TRBJ2-7
D: -
V: TRBV29-1
length: 12
size: -

CDR3: CASSSIPGDTQYF
DNA: TGCGCCAGCAGCTCGATCCCAGGAGATACGCAGTATTTT
J: TRBJ2-3
D: -
V: TRBV5-1
length: 13
size: -

CDR3: CASSQDGNTGELFF
DNA: TGTGCCAGCAGCCAGGACGGGAACACCGGGGAGCTGTTTTTT
J: TRBJ2-2
D: -
V: TRBV7-9
length: 14
size: -

CDR3: CASSIRSLGDREQYF
DNA: TGTGCCAGTAGTATTCGGTCCTTAGGGGACCGCGAGCAGTACTTC
J: TRBJ2-7
D: -
V: TRBV19
length: 15
size: once

CDR3: CASSGPLAGGYNEQFF
DNA: TGTGCCAGCAGCGGGCCACTAGCGGGGGGGTACAATGAGCAGTTCTTC
J: TRBJ2-1
D: TRBD2
V: TRBV7-9
length: 16
size: -

CDR3: CASSQGRERRIHRELFF
DNA: TGCGCCAGCAGCCAAGGGCGGGAACGCAGGATTCACCGGGAGCTGTTTTTT
J: TRBJ2-2
D: -
V: TRBV4-1
length: 17
size: -

CDR3: CSVDETLAGDFQYF
DNA: TGCAGCGTTGACGAGACGCTAGCGGGGGACTTTCAGTATTTT
J: TRBJ2-3
D: TRBD2
V: TRBV29-1
length: 14
size: few

CDR3: CASSLAQAPYEQYF
DNA: TGTGCCAGCAGTTTAGCGCAGGCACCCTACGAGCAGTACTTC
J: TRBJ2-7
D: -
V: TRBV28
length: 14
size: -

CDR3: CASSVGGLNTGELFF
DNA: TGCGCCAGCAGCGTAGGGGGGCTTAACACCGGGGAGCTGTTTTTT
J: TRBJ2-2
D: -
V: TRBV5-1
length: 15
size: -

CDR3: CASSLASAVPLHF
DNA: TGTGCCAGCAGCCTCGCCAGCGCCGTACCCCTCCACTTT
J: TRBJ1-6
D: -
V: TRBV14
length: 13
size: once

CDR3: CASRGGQGQANYGYTF
DNA: TGCGCCAGCCGGGGGGGACAGGGTCAGGCTAACTATGGCTACACCTTC
J: TRBJ1-2
D: TRBD1
V: TRBV4-1
length: 16
size: few

CDR3: CATTYRGFDTQYF
DNA: TGTGCCACCACTTACAGGGGGTTTGATACGCAGTATTTT
J: TRBJ2-3
D: TRBD1
V: TRBV15
length: 13
size: once

CDR3: CASSMGENQPQHF
DNA: TGTGCCAGCAGCATGGGAGAGAATCAGCCCCAGCATTTT
J: TRBJ1-5
D: -
V: TRBV9
length: 13
size: -

CDR3: CASRQGPNEKLFF
DNA: TGTGCCAGCAGACAGGGTCCCAATGAAAAACTGTTTTTT
J: TRBJ1-4
D: -
V: TRBV6-6
length: 13
size: -

CDR3: CASSVGQLAGNTIYF
DNA: TGCGCCAGCAGCGTAGGACAGCTCGCTGGAAACACCATATATTTT
J: TRBJ1-3
D: -
V: TRBV5-1
length: 15
size: -

CDR3: CASSLGLGRNTEAFF
DNA: TGTGCCAGCAGCTTAGGACTAGGGAGGAACACTGAAGCTTTCTTT
J: TRBJ1-1
D: -
V: TRBV7-9
length: 15
size: -

CDR3: CASRGGSGGQYF
DNA: TGTGCCAGCAGGGGAGGGTCCGGAGGGCAGTACTTC
J: TRBJ2-7
D: TRBD2
V: TRBV6-1
length: 12
size: few

CDR3: CASSPSMNTEAFF
DNA: TGTGCCAGCAGCCCCTCTATGAACACTGAAGCTTTCTTT
J: TRBJ1-1
D: -
V: TRBV14
length: 13
size: -

CDR3: CASTLGTSDYGYTF
DNA: TGTGCCAGCACCCTAGGGACATCGGACTATGGCTACACCTTC
J: TRBJ1-2
D: -
V: TRBV4-2
length: 14
size: -

CDR3: CASSGGGGVAGELFF
DNA: TGTGCCAGCAGCGGCGGGGGGGGCGTAGCCGGGGAGCTGTTTTTT
J: TRBJ2-2
D: TRBD2
V: TRBV7-2
length: 15
size: -

CDR3: CASSLMGDYGYTF
DNA: TGTGCCAGCAGCTTAATGGGAGACTATGGCTACACCTTC
J: TRBJ1-2
D: -
V: TRBV7-3
length: 13
size: -

CDR3: CASSALVRGYEQFF
DNA: TGTGCCAGTAGTGCCCTCGTCAGGGGCTATGAGCAGTTCTTC
J: TRBJ2-1
D: -
V: TRBV19
length: 14
size: -

CDR3: CASSPGDIDTEAFF
DNA: TGCGCCAGCAGCCCAGGGGATATTGACACTGAAGCTTTCTTT
J: TRBJ1-1
D: -
V: TRBV4-1
length: 14
size: -

CDR3: CASSLGGQGTDTQYF
DNA: TGCGCCAGCAGCTTGGGGGGACAGGGTACAGATACGCAGTATTTT
J: TRBJ2-3
D: TRBD1
V: TRBV5-1
length: 15
size: -

CDR3: CASSEAGGSNQPQHF
DNA: TGCGCCAGCAGCGAAGCAGGGGGTAGCAATCAGCCCCAGCATTTT
J: TRBJ1-5
D: TRBD1
V: TRBV5-1
length: 15
size: -

CDR3: CASSRQASVNQPQHF
DNA: TGTGCCAGCTCACGACAGGCGTCGGTCAATCAGCCCCAGCATTTT
J: TRBJ1-5
D: -
V: TRBV18
length: 15
size: -

CDR3: CASSLGLAGAAYEQYF
DNA: TGTGCCAGCAGCTTAGGACTAGCGGGGGCCGCCTACGAGCAGTACTTC
J: TRBJ2-7
D: TRBD2
V: TRBV5-4
length: 16
size: -

CDR3: CASSLTQGAGGYTF
DNA: TGTGCCAGCAGCTTAACACAGGGGGCGGGGGGCTACACCTTC
J: TRBJ1-2
D: TRBD1
V: TRBV7-8
length: 14
size: -

CDR3: CASSNRRGLGNIQYF
DNA: TGTGCCAGCAGCAACAGGAGGGGGCTCGGAAACATTCAGTACTTC
J: TRBJ2-4
D: -
V: TRBV5-6
length: 15
size: -

CDR3: CASSLTSGSLDTQYF
DNA: TGCGCCAGCAGCTTGACTAGCGGGTCTTTGGATACGCAGTATTTT
J: TRBJ2-3
D: TRBD2
V: TRBV5-1
length: 15
size: -

CDR3: CASSLAPRRDYGYTF
DNA: TGTGCCAGCAGCTTGGCCCCCCGGAGGGACTATGGCTACACCTTC
J: TRBJ1-2
D: -
V: TRBV5-5
length: 15
size: once

CDR3: CASSFAGGAVFETQYF
DNA: TGTGCCAGTAGTTTCGCCGGGGGGGCCGTGTTTGAGACCCAGTACTTC
J: TRBJ2-5
D: TRBD2
V: TRBV19
length: 16
size: -

CDR3: CASSPRQANTEAFF
DNA: TGTGCCAGCTCACCAAGGCAAGCGAACACTGAAGCTTTCTTT
J: TRBJ1-1
D: -
V: TRBV18
length: 14
size: -

CDR3: CASRLAGGDNTQYF
DNA: TGCGCCAGCAGGCTAGCGGGGGGGGATAATACGCAGTATTTT
J: TRBJ2-3
D: TRBD2
V: TRBV5-1
length: 14
size: -

CDR3: CASSLAGLDTEAFF
DNA: TGTGCCAGCAGCTTAGCTGGTCTTGACACTGAAGCTTTCTTT
J: TRBJ1-1
D: -
V: TRBV7-8
length: 14
size: -

CDR3: CASSLSWNQPQHF
DNA: TGTGCCAGCAGTTTATCATGGAATCAGCCCCAGCATTTT
J: TRBJ1-5
D: -
V: TRBV27
length: 13
size: -

CDR3: CASSSDGNSGNTIYF
DNA: TGCGCCAGCAGCTCGGACGGTAACTCTGGAAACACCATATATTTT
J: TRBJ1-3
D: -
V: TRBV5-1
length: 15
size: -